This T cell receptor (beta chain) is drawn from a study of cytomegalovirus exposure and HLA in healthy donors. Study-wide results and caveats: Earlier analysis looked at TCR beta V segments, and most were productive about 87% or about 30% of the time. Among TCR beta chains, those listed as cytomegalovirus-associated numbered over 150. Later genetic work tied a missense DCLRE1C variant to beta-chain V and J trimming. The only immune exposure information that was available was CMV serostatus.

Trimming cost V 8 bases and J 7 bases; bases outside gene matches: 9. Germline CDR1 reads ENHRY; CDR2 reads SYGVKD. The CDR3 extends over 16 amino acids. The study ran its PCR with 60 Vbeta and 13 Jbeta primers. This table comes from immunoSEQ multiplex PCR, and its TCRdb copy is limited to in-frame clones, with some not included. This table holds tens of thousands of clones, roughly 81% found once. A remark on this clone: Its cognate antigen is unknown.

The rearrangement links TRBV10-3 to TRBJ2-1, with 15 bases lining up with TRBD2. Sample: PBMCs. The sequence derives from a woman aged 30 to 39 in good health and CMV-seronegative. Here the CDR3 DNA reads TGTGCCATCTCCTCCGGGACTAGCGGGAGGTTGAATGAGCAGTTCTTC. Translated: CAISSGTSGRLNEQFF.